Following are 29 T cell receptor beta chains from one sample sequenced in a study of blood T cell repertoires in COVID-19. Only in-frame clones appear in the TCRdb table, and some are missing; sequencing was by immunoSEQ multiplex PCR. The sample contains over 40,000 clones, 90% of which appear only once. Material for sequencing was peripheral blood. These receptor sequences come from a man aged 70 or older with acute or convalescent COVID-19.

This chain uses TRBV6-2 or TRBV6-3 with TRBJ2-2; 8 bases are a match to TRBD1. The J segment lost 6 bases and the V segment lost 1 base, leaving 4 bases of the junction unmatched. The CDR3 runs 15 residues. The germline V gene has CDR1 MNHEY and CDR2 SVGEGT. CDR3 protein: CASSYFNRGAGELFF. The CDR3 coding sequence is TGTGCCAGCAGTTACTTTAACAGGGGGGCCGGGGAGCTGTTTTTT.

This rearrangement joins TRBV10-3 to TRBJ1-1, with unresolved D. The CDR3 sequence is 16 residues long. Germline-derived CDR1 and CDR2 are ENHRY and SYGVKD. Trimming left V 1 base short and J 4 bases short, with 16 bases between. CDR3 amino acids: CAISEWDREDGTEAFF. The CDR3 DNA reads TGTGCCATCAGTGAGTGGGATCGGGAGGATGGCACTGAAGCTTTCTTT.

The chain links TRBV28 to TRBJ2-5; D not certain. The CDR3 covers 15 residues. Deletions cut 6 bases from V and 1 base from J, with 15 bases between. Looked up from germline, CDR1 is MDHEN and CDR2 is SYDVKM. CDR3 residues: CASSQPRLRQETQYF. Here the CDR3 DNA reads TGTGCCAGCAGCCAACCCCGACTCCGCCAAGAGACCCAGTACTTC.

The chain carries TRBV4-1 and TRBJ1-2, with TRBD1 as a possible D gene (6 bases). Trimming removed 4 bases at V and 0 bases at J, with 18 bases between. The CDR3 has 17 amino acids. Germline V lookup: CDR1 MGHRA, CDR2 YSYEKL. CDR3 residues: CASSLRGRTETNYGYTF. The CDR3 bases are TGCGCCAGCAGCCTTAGGGGCCGGACAGAAACTAACTATGGCTACACCTTC.

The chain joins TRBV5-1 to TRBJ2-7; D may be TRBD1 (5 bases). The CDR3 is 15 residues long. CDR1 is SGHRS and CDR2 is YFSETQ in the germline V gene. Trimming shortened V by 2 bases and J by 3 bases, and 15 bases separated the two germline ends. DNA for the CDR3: TGCGCCAGCAGCTTATTCCAGGGAAATATCTACGAGCAGTACTTC. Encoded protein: CASSLFQGNIYEQYF.

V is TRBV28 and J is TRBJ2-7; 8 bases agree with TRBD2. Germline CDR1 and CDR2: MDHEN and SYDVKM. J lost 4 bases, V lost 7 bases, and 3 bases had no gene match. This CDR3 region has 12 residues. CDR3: CASKSSGYEQYF. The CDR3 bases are TGTGCCAGCAAGTCTAGCGGGTACGAGCAGTACTTC.

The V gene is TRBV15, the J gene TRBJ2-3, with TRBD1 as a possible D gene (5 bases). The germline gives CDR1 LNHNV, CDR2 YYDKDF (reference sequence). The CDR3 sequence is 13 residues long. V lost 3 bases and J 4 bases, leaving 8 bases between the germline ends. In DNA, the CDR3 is TGTGCCACCAGCAGCCTCAGGGCAGATACGCAGTATTTT. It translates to CATSSLRADTQYF. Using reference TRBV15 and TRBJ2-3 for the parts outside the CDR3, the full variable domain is DAMVIQNPRYQVTQFGKPVTLSCSQTLNHNVMYWYQQKSSQAPKLLFHYYDKDFNNEADTPDNFQSRRPNTSFCFLDIRSPGLGDTAMYLCATSSLRADTQYFGPGTRLTVL.

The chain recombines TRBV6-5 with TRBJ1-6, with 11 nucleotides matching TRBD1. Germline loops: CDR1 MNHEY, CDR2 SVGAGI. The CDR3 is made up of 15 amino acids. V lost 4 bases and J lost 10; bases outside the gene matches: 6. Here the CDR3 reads CASSFGQGAKSPLHF. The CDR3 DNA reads TGTGCCAGCAGTTTTGGACAGGGGGCGAAATCACCCCTCCACTTT.

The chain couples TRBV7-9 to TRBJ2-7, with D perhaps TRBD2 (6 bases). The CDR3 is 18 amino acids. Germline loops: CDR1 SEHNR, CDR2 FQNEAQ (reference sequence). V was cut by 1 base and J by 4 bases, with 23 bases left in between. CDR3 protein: CASSLVVGRDGPPYEQYF. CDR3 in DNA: TGTGCCAGCAGCTTAGTAGTAGGGCGGGATGGACCTCCATACGAGCAGTACTTC.

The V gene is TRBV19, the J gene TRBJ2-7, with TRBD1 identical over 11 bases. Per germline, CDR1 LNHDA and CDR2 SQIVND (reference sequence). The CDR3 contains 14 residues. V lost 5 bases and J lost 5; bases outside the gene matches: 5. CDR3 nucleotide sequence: TGTGCCAGTAGTGGACAGGGGGCGCAGGACGAGCAGTACTTC. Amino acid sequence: CASSGQGAQDEQYF.

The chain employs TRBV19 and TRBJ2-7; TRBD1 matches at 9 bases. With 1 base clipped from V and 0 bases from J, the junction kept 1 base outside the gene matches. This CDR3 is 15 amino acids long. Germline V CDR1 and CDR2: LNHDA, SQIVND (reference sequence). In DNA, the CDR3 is TGTGCCAGTAGTATAGTGGGACAGGGCTCCTACGAGCAGTACTTC. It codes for CASSIVGQGSYEQYF.

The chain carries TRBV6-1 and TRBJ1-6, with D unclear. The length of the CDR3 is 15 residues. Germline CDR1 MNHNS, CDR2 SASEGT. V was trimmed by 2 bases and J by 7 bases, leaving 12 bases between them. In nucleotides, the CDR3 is TGTGCCAGCAGTGAATACGGCAGGATGAATTCACCCCTCCACTTT. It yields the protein CASSEYGRMNSPLHF.

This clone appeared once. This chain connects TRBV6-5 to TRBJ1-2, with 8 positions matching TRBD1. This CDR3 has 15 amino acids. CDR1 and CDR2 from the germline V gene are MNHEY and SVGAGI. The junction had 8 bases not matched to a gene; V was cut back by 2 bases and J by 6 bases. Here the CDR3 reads CASSYVQGATDGYTF. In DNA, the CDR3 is TGTGCCAGCAGTTACGTTCAGGGGGCGACGGATGGCTACACCTTC.

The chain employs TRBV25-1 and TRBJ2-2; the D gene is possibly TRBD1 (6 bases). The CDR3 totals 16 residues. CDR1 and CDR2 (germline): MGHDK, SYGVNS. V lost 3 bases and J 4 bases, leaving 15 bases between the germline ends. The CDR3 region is CASSELWGQITGELFF. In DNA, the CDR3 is TGTGCCAGCAGTGAGCTCTGGGGGCAAATCACCGGGGAGCTGTTTTTT.

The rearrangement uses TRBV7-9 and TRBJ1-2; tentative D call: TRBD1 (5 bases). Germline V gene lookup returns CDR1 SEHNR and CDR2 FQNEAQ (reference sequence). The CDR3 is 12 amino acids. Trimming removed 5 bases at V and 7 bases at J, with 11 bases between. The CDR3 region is CASSLDSFGYTF. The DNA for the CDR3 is TGTGCCAGCAGCCTAGACAGTTTTGGCTACACCTTC.

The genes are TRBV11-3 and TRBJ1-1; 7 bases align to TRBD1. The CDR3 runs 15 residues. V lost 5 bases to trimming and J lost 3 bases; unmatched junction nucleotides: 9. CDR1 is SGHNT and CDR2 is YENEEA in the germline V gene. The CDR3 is CASSRRQGGDTEAFF. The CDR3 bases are TGTGCCAGCAGCCGCAGACAGGGCGGGGACACTGAAGCTTTCTTT.

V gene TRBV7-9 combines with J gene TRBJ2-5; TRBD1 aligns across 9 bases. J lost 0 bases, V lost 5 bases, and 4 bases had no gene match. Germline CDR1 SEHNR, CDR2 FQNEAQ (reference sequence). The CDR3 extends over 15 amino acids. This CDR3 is CASSTGQGYQETQYF. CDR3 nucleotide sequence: TGTGCCAGCAGCACCGGACAGGGGTACCAAGAGACCCAGTACTTC.

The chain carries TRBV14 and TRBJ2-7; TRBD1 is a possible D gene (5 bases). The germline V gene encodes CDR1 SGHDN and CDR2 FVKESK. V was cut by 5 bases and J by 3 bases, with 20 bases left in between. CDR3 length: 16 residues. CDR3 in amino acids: CASSKSPTALSYEQYF. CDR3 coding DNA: TGTGCCAGCAGCAAAAGTCCGACAGCTCTGAGCTACGAGCAGTACTTC.

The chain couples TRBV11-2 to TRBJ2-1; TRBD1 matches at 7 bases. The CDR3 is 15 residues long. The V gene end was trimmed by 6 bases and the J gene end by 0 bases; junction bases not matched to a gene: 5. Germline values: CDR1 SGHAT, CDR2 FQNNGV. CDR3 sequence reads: CASSRQGSSYNEQFF. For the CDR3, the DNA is TGTGCCAGCAGTCGACAGGGTAGCTCCTACAATGAGCAGTTCTTC.

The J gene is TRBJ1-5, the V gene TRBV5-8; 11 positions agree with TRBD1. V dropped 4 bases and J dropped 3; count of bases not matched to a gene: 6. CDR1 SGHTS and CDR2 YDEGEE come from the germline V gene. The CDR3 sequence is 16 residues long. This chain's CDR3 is CASSRGQGAHNQPQHF. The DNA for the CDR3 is TGTGCCAGCAGCAGAGGACAGGGGGCTCACAATCAGCCCCAGCATTTT.

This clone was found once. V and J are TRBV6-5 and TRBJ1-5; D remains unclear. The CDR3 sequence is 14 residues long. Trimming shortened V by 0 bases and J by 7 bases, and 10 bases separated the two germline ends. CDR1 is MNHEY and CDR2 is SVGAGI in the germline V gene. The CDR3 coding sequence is TGTGCCAGCAGTTACTCCCAACCGGAGCAGCCCCAGCATTTT. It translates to CASSYSQPEQPQHF.

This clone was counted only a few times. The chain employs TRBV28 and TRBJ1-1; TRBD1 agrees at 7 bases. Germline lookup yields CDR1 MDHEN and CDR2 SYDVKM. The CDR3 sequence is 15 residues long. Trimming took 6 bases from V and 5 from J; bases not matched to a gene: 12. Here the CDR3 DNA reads TGTGCCAGCAGACTCGCAGGGGGGCGAGGGACTGAAGCTTTCTTT. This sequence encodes CASRLAGGRGTEAFF. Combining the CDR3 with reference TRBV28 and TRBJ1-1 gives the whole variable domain DVKVTQSSRYLVKRTGEKVFLECVQDMDHENMFWYRQDPGLGLRLIYFSYDVKMKEKGDIPEGYSVSREKKERFSLILESASTNQTSMYLCASRLAGGRGTEAFFGQGTRLTVV.

The CDR3 DNA is TGTGCCAGTCGCCCAGGGGCCCTCAGTTCACCCCTCCACTTT. Translated: CASRPGALSSPLHF. The chain is built from TRBV19 and TRBJ1-6; the D gene is possibly TRBD1 (6 bases). CDR1 and CDR2 from the germline V gene are LNHDA and SQIVND (reference sequence). The V and J ends lost 8 bases and 9 bases respectively, with 17 bases between them. CDR3 length: 14 residues.

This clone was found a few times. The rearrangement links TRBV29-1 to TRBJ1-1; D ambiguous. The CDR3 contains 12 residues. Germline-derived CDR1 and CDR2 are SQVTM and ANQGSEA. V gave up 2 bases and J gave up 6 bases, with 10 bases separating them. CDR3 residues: CSVEREDPEAFF. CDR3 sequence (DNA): TGCAGCGTTGAACGGGAAGACCCTGAAGCTTTCTTT. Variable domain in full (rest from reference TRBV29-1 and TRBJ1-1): SAVISQKPSRDICQRGTSLTIQCQVDSQVTMMFWYRQQPGQSLTLIATANQGSEATYESGFVIDKFPISRPNLTFSTLTVSNMSPEDSSIYLCSVEREDPEAFFGQGTRLTVV.

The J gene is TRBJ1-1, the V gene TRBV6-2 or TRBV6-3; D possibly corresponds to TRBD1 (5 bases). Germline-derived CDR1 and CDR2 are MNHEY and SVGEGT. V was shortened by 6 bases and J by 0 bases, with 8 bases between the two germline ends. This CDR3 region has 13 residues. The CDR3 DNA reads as TGTGCCAGCAGCACGACAGTGAACACTGAAGCTTTCTTT. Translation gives CASSTTVNTEAFF.

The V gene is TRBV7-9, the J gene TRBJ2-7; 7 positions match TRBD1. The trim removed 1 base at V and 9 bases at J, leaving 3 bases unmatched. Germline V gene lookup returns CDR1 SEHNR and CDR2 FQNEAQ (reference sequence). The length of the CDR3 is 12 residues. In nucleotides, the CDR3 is TGTGCCAGCAGCTTAGTTGGACAGGTGCAGTACTTC. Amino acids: CASSLVGQVQYF.

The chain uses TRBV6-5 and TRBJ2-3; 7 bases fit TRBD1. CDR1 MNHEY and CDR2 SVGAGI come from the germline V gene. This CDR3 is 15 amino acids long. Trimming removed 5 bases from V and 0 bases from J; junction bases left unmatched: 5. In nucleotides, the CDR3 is TGTGCCAGCAGTCGACAGGGTTGGAGCACAGATACGCAGTATTTT. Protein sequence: CASSRQGWSTDTQYF.

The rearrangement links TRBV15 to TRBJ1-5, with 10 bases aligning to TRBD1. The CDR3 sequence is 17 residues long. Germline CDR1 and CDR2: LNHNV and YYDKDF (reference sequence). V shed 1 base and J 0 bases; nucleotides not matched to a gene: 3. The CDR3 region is CATSRGDRGYSNQPQHF. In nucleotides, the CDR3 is TGTGCCACCAGCAGAGGGGACAGGGGTTATAGCAATCAGCCCCAGCATTTT.

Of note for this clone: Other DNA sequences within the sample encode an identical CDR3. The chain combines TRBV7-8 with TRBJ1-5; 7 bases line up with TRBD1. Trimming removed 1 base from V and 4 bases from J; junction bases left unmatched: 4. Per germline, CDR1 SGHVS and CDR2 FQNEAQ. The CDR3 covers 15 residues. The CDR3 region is CASSLGGQPNQPQHF. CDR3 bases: TGTGCCAGCAGCTTAGGGGGACAGCCTAATCAGCCCCAGCATTTT.